This TCR beta chain was captured by sequencing in a study of breast tumors, draining lymph nodes, adjacent tissues. In its sample, this clonotype was seen many times. Samples came from axillary lymph nodes draining the breast cancer. A single record per CDR3 protein comes from TCRdb applying MiXCR to the multiplex PCR reads. The sample contains around 290,000 distinct CDR3 sequences, 30% of which appear only once. The sequencing sample was made of axillary lymph node tissue. The source is a female donor with breast cancer. Some clones in this sample may be carry-over from other donors' samples.

CDR3 protein: CATSDGLSGANVLTF. CDR3 DNA: TGTGCCACCAGTGACGGCCTCTCTGGGGCCAACGTCCTGACTTTC. The J gene is TRBJ2-6, the V gene TRBV24-1; D gene uncertain. From germline, CDR1 is KGHDR and CDR2 SFDVKD. This CDR3 comprises 15 residues. Trimming stripped 4 bases from V and 0 bases from J, with 6 bases between.